This T cell receptor beta chain stems from a study of Graves' ophthalmopathy and Graves' hyperthyroidism. Whole-study findings and limits: In blood appeared most of the expanded thyroid clonotypes whose frequency exceeded 0.001. Separation of ophthalmopathy from stable hyperthyroidism was achieved by a 13-signature model, at approximately 90% sensitivity and roughly 81% specificity. Forecasting of ophthalmopathy progression by the model achieved nearly 71% sensitivity and about 77% specificity.

Using RNA transcripts, the TCR beta CDR3 regions were amplified. Investigators did first-round RT-PCR with HTBI primers, then second-round multiplex PCR. TCRdb analysed the multiplex PCR reads with MiXCR anew, one entry per CDR3 protein. In the table there are roughly 700,000 distinct CDR3 sequences, roughly 41% of which are singletons. This clonotype appeared many times. Its antigen is still unknown. The sample consisted of peripheral blood. The source is an adult man with Graves' ophthalmopathy.

The CDR3 here is CSAGQGTDSPLHF. CDR3 in DNA: TGCAGCGCGGGACAGGGTACGGATTCACCCCTCCACTTT. The chain uses TRBV29-1 and TRBJ1-6, with TRBD1 matching over 9 bases. CDR3 size: 13 residues. The germline V gene has CDR1 SQVTM and CDR2 ANQGSEA. V lost 7 bases and J lost 8; bases outside the gene matches: 6.